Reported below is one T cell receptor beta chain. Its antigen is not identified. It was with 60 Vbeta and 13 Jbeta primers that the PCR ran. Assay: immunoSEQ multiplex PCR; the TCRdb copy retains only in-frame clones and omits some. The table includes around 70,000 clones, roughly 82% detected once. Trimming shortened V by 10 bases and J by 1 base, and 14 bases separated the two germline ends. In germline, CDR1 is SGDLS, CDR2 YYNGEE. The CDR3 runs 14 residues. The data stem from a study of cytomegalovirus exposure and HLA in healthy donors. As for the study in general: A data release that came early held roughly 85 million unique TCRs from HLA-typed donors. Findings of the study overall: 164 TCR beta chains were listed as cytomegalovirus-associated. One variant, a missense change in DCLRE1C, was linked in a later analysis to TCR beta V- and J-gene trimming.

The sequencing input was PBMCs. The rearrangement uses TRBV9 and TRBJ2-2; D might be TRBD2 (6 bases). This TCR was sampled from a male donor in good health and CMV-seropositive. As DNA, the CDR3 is TGTGCCTCCAGTTTGCGGGGGAACACCGGGGAGCTGTTTTTT. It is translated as CASSLRGNTGELFF.